A few counts support the clone carrying this T cell receptor (beta chain). Its target is unknown. The data belong to a study of vaccination effects on CD4 cells after COVID-19. Study-level background: Post-vaccine draws lagged the second dose by a median of 72 days.

Study-wide findings and caveats: Healthy vaccine recipients' vaccine-induced clones were almost all SARS-CoV-2 mono-reactive. In the late period after vaccination, infection- and vaccine-induced clones contracted markedly.

At the end of around eleven days of culture, CD4+ T cells were isolated. Of the BNT162b2 and mRNA-1273 vaccines, participants received two doses of one or the other. IL-2 medium was substituted for half the medium on days 3 and 7. Repertoires were generated with immunoSEQ multiplex PCR, while TCRdb's copy carries only in-frame clones and drops some. The table has tens of thousands of clones, 65% to 80% seen once. Source: CD4+ T cells from PBMCs cultured without peptide, taken after COVID-19 vaccination. The TCR originated in a human donor who received a COVID-19 vaccine.

DNA for the CDR3: TGTGCTAGTGGTTTGCGGGGACTAGCGGGGGTCAATGAGCAGTTCTTC. Its protein is CASGLRGLAGVNEQFF. V usage is TRBV12-5 and J usage is TRBJ2-1; 14 positions agree with TRBD2. The CDR3 contains 16 residues. Per germline, CDR1 LGHNT and CDR2 FRNRAP. With V trimmed by 2 bases and J by 6 bases, 3 bases remained unmatched.